This T cell receptor beta chain was identified in a study of shared clonotypes between healthy human individuals. Turning to the study itself: The donors, two women and a few men, were aged 18 to 49. Study outcomes and limitations: What rarefaction showed was incomplete sorted-subset sequencing despite large depth. The naive CD4 repertoires of several donors were compared, and approximately 4.7% of clonotypes were shared.

Libraries were prepared by immunoSEQ multiplex PCR; TCRdb keeps only in-frame clonotypes and omits some of them. Among 730,000 or so clones listed, around 72% were seen once. Nashville, Tennessee was home to all donors, who were Caucasian adults. V lost 4 bases to trimming and J lost 0 bases, with 12 bases between them. The CDR3 spans 15 residues. The germline gives CDR1 SGHDN, CDR2 FVKESK. With regard to this clone: What it recognizes is unknown.

The V gene is TRBV14, the J gene TRBJ1-1; tentative D call: TRBD1 (6 bases). The clonotype was recovered from a woman aged 25 to 45 in good health. Source material: memory CD4+ T cells sorted from blood. Subset described: CD45RA-negative fraction. In DNA form, the CDR3 reads TGTGCCAGCAGCCGCATAGGACAGTTGAACACTGAAGCTTTCTTT. It is translated as CASSRIGQLNTEAFF.